This TCR beta chain was captured in a study of blood T cells in healthy people across ages. A second 7 to 11 cycle PCR used barcoded and J-beta primers. TCRdb analysed the 5' RACE reads with MiXCR anew, one entry per CDR3 protein. The data contain fewer than 1,000,000 distinct CDR3 sequences, 35% to 60% of them seen just once; the ten biggest clones take up around 18%. About this clonotype itself: The antigen is not known.

Notes on the study in general: More naive CD4+ cells and higher diversity were found in long-lived than in aged donors.

The donors, all healthy, were Caucasians living in Russia, aged roughly 6 to 100. A minimum of 6.5 million PBMCs was isolated per sample. Every sample gave at least 5.5 micrograms of total RNA when it was extracted. Specimen: blood. The source is a man aged 80 or over in good health.

The CDR3 spells CASSPHDSSYNEQFF. In nucleotides, the CDR3 is TGTGCCAGCAGCCCCCACGACAGCTCCTACAATGAGCAGTTCTTC. J is TRBJ2-1 and V is TRBV9, with D tentatively TRBD1 (5 bases). The CDR3 consists of 15 residues. Germline CDR1 SGDLS, CDR2 YYNGEE. Trimming pared 4 bases from V and 0 bases from J, leaving 11 bases between.